Only a few counts were recorded for the clone carrying this T cell receptor (beta chain). As for treatment: some 20 received Ad26.COV2.S at low or high dose, single or two shots; five or six received placebo; per-sample allocation not given. Vaccine and placebo recipients were sampled on day 63 after the first injection. TCRdb's copy holds only in-frame clones and misses some; the assay was immunoSEQ multiplex PCR. The table has 350,000 to 450,000 clones, around 86% seen once. These data are taken from a study of Ad26.COV2.S vaccination and SARS-CoV-2 variants. V dropped 4 bases and J dropped 5 bases, with 10 bases sitting between them. CDR1 is SGHRS and CDR2 is YFSETQ in the germline V gene. The CDR3 extends over 13 amino acids.

The sequencing used peripheral blood, collected in a trial of Ad26.COV2.S vaccine versus placebo. This sequence was found in a person aged 18-60 years who received the Ad26.COV2.S COVID-19 vaccine or a placebo. This sequence joins TRBV5-1 and TRBJ1-5; TRBD1 might be the D (6 bases). CDR3 bases: TGCGCCAGCAGCCTACAGGGCGATCAGCCCCAGCATTTT. Its translation is CASSLQGDQPQHF.